The next 21 T cell receptor beta chains were all read from a single sample in a study of T cells in Graves' hyperthyroidism and ophthalmopathy. TCR beta CDR3 sequences were amplified from RNA transcripts. During a first-round RT-PCR of the TCR CDR3, the HTBI primer set was used. TCRdb called the multiplex PCR reads again in MiXCR, with one record for every CDR3 protein. In the table there are about 500,000 distinct CDR3 sequences, 16% of which are singletons. Sequencing used blood. These receptors originate from a woman younger than 35 with Graves' hyperthyroidism.

This clonotype was seen at least ten times. The chain combines TRBV7-8 with TRBJ2-5; TRBD2 is a possible D gene (5 bases). CDR3 length: 14 amino acids. Trimming left V 8 bases short and J 5 bases short, with 18 bases between. The V gene's germline CDR1 is SGHVS and CDR2 FQNEAQ. The CDR3 protein is CASLTLGVDETQYF. As DNA, the CDR3 is TGTGCCAGCCTCACCCTCGGGGTGGATGAGACCCAGTACTTC.

Ten or more counts support this clonotype. One junction end does not reproduce the germline sequence, and a read error may be involved. V gene TRBV7-7 combines with J gene TRBJ1-1; unclear D gene. Germline V gives CDR1 SSHAT, CDR2 FNYEAQ (reference sequence). This CDR3 comprises 11 residues. CDR3 bases: TGTGCTAGCAGCCCTTACAGTGGAGCTTTCTTT. Its translation: CASSPYSGAFF. The entire variable domain, with the rest obtained from reference TRBV7-7 and TRBJ1-1, is as follows: GAGVSQSPRYKVTKRGQDVTLRCDPISSHATLYWYQQALGQGPEFLTYFNYEAQPDKSGLPSDRFSAERPEGSISTLTIQRTEQRDSAMYRCASSPYSGAFFGQGTRLTVV.

The genes are TRBV7-9 and TRBJ2-2; 7 bases are shared with TRBD2. Trimming at V came to 11 bases and at J to 3 bases, leaving 6 bases not matched to a gene. The CDR3 is 13 amino acids. CDR1 SEHNR and CDR2 FQNEAQ come from the germline V gene (reference sequence). CDR3 nucleotide sequence: TGTGCCGGAACCCGGGGGGACACCGGGGAGCTGTTTTTT. This encodes CAGTRGDTGELFF.

This clonotype came up a few times. This rearrangement joins TRBV18 to TRBJ2-7; TRBD1 is a possible D gene (5 bases). Germline values: CDR1 KGHSH, CDR2 LQKENI. CDR3 length: 15 amino acids. V was shortened by 4 bases and J by 2 bases, with 15 bases between the two germline ends. The CDR3 nucleotides are TGTGCCAGCTCACTTGAGGCAGGGCCAACCTACGAGCAGTACTTC. Translation gives CASSLEAGPTYEQYF.

The table lists this clonotype with a few counts. This chain uses TRBV15 with TRBJ2-3; 9 nucleotides align to TRBD2. This CDR3 is 14 amino acids long. The J segment lost 4 bases and the V segment lost 7 bases, leaving 6 bases of the junction unmatched. Germline V lookup: CDR1 LNHNV, CDR2 YYDKDF (reference sequence). The CDR3: CATISGSWPDTQYF. The CDR3 DNA reads TGTGCCACCATTAGCGGGAGCTGGCCAGATACGCAGTATTTT.

This clonotype was detected ten times or more. The V gene is TRBV3-1, the J gene TRBJ2-7; no clear D. From germline, CDR1 is LGHDT and CDR2 YNNKEL (reference sequence). The CDR3 covers 13 residues. The ends were cut back, 4 bases at V and 6 bases at J, with 13 bases in the middle. DNA of the CDR3: TGTGCCAGCAGCCCACCGAATTCCCGCGAGCAGTACTTC. It encodes CASSPPNSREQYF.

The gene calls are TRBV19 and TRBJ2-1, with 7 bases identical to TRBD1. J lost 0 bases, V lost 4 bases, and 3 bases had no gene match. The CDR3 covers 15 residues. Per the germline V gene, CDR1 is LNHDA and CDR2 is SQIVND (reference sequence). Written as DNA, the CDR3 is TGTGCCAGTAGTACAGACAGGGTCTCCTACAATGAGCAGTTCTTC. It translates to CASSTDRVSYNEQFF.

This clonotype occurred many times. The J gene is TRBJ2-3, the V gene TRBV28; TRBD1 matches 10 bases. Germline CDR1 reads MDHEN; CDR2 reads SYDVKM. With 7 bases clipped from V and 6 bases from J, the junction kept 10 bases outside the gene matches. The CDR3 extends over 15 amino acids. The DNA for the CDR3 is TGTGCCAGCACCGAGACAGGGGGCCCCAGGGATACGCAGTATTTT. Translating it yields CASTETGGPRDTQYF. The variable domain in full, completed from reference TRBV28 and TRBJ2-3, reads DVKVTQSSRYLVKRTGEKVFLECVQDMDHENMFWYRQDPGLGLRLIYFSYDVKMKEKGDIPEGYSVSREKKERFSLILESASTNQTSMYLCASTETGGPRDTQYFGPGTRLTVL.

This clonotype has just a few counts. The rearrangement links TRBV18 to TRBJ2-7; 7 bases line up with TRBD1. The V segment lost 4 bases and the J segment 6 bases; nucleotides outside the gene matches: 9. The germline gives CDR1 KGHSH, CDR2 LQKENI. The CDR3 has 14 residues. This CDR3 reads CASSLDRDSGEQYF. The DNA of the CDR3 is TGTGCCAGCTCACTTGACAGGGACAGTGGCGAGCAGTACTTC.

V is TRBV5-1 and J is TRBJ2-7; tentative D call: TRBD1 (5 bases). Germline V gives CDR1 SGHRS, CDR2 YFSETQ. The CDR3 totals 14 residues. V was pared by 4 bases and J by 0 bases, with 11 bases between. The CDR3 DNA sequence: TGCGCCAGCAGCCTAGGGGTAAGCTCCTACGAGCAGTACTTC. Its protein is CASSLGVSSYEQYF. Full variable domain (outside the CDR3, taken from reference TRBV5-1 and TRBJ2-7): KAGVTQTPRYLIKTRGQQVTLSCSPISGHRSVSWYQQTPGQGLQFLFEYFSETQRNKGNFPGRFSGRQFSNSRSEMNVSTLELGDSALYLCASSLGVSSYEQYFGPGTRLTVT.

This clonotype came up a few times. The chain has TRBV6-4 and TRBJ2-3; D perhaps matches TRBD2 (7 bases). Germline values: CDR1 MRHNA, CDR2 SNTAGT. Between the trimmed V and J ends, which lost 0 bases and 4 bases, there was a span of 11 bases. The CDR3 sequence is 15 residues long. The CDR3 DNA is TGTGCCAGCAGTGACTCGTGGGGGGGCCCAGATACGCAGTATTTT. It specifies CASSDSWGGPDTQYF.

The chain has TRBV15 and TRBJ1-5; D remains ambiguous. Trimming removed 0 bases from V and 0 bases from J, with 15 bases in between. CDR1 is LNHNV and CDR2 is YYDKDF in the germline V gene (reference sequence). The CDR3 extends over 18 amino acids. The DNA for the CDR3 is TGTGCCACCAGCAGAGATCTCCTGTCGACAAATAGCAATCAGCCCCAGCATTTT. Protein sequence: CATSRDLLSTNSNQPQHF.

This clonotype showed up many times. V usage is TRBV6-1 and J usage is TRBJ1-5, with D maybe TRBD1 (5 bases). This CDR3 is built from 14 residues. From germline, CDR1 is MNHNS and CDR2 SASEGT. Trimming left V 8 bases short and J 5 bases short, with 16 bases between. CDR3 sequence reads: CASWEVGGDQPQHF. The CDR3 region has the DNA TGTGCCAGCTGGGAAGTGGGGGGGGATCAGCCCCAGCATTTT.

CDR3 bases: TGCAGCGTTGAAGTCCAACCGGGTGTCGAGCAGTACTTC. Residues: CSVEVQPGVEQYF. The rearrangement uses TRBV29-1 and TRBJ2-7; no clear D gene. The CDR3 sequence is 13 residues long. Trimming took 1 base from V and 6 from J, leaving 13 bases between them. Per the germline V gene, CDR1 is SQVTM and CDR2 is ANQGSEA.

This chain uses TRBV7-2 with TRBJ2-7; D unclear. This CDR3 region has 14 residues. CDR1 is SGHTA and CDR2 is FQGNSA in the germline V gene. Trimming left V 5 bases short and J 0 bases short, with 11 bases between. The CDR3: CASSLFPSSYEQYF. The CDR3 DNA reads as TGTGCCAGCAGCCTATTCCCCAGCTCCTACGAGCAGTACTTC.

V usage is TRBV5-6 and J usage is TRBJ2-1; D is undetermined. Germline V gene lookup returns CDR1 SGHDT and CDR2 YYEEEE. The CDR3 covers 14 residues. Trimming removed 4 bases from V and 7 bases from J, with 15 bases in between. The CDR3, as DNA: TGTGCCAGCAGCCCCGGACCGGATAGGAATGAGCAGTTCTTC. Translated, it gives CASSPGPDRNEQFF.

The gene calls are TRBV25-1 and TRBJ2-4, with a possible D match to TRBD2 (5 bases). Germline V CDR1 and CDR2: MGHDK, SYGVNS. Trimming pared 1 base from V and 1 base from J, leaving 14 bases between. The length of the CDR3 is 17 residues. CDR3 residues: CASSESRGSRAKNIQYF. The CDR3, as DNA: TGTGCCAGCAGTGAATCCCGTGGGAGTCGGGCCAAAAACATTCAGTACTTC.

The chain employs TRBV15 and TRBJ1-5, with TRBD1 identical over 9 bases. The V gene end was trimmed by 2 bases and the J gene end by 4 bases; junction bases not matched to a gene: 9. The germline gives CDR1 LNHNV, CDR2 YYDKDF (reference sequence). CDR3 length: 17 amino acids. The CDR3 spells CATSRTQGARRNQPQHF. CDR3 coding DNA: TGTGCCACCAGCAGAACACAGGGGGCGCGTCGAAATCAGCCCCAGCATTTT.

The table lists this clonotype with a few counts. J is TRBJ2-2 and V is TRBV5-1; the match to TRBD2 covers 10 bases. V dropped 3 bases and J dropped 7; count of bases not matched to a gene: 6. This CDR3 region has 15 residues. Germline CDR1 reads SGHRS; CDR2 reads YFSETQ. Here the CDR3 reads CASSSTSGISGELFF. DNA of the CDR3: TGCGCCAGCAGCTCCACTAGCGGGATAAGCGGGGAGCTGTTTTTT. Complete variable domain (other parts from reference TRBV5-1 and TRBJ2-2): KAGVTQTPRYLIKTRGQQVTLSCSPISGHRSVSWYQQTPGQGLQFLFEYFSETQRNKGNFPGRFSGRQFSNSRSEMNVSTLELGDSALYLCASSSTSGISGELFFGEGSRLTVL.

Ten or more counts support this clonotype. DNA of the CDR3: TGCAGCGTTGAAGTACCGCGGGAGATGGATACGCAGTATTTT. Translating it yields CSVEVPREMDTQYF. The chain joins TRBV29-1 to TRBJ2-3; 7 nucleotides agree with TRBD2. J was trimmed by 6 bases and V by 1 base; bases with no gene match: 7. CDR1 is SQVTM, CDR2 ANQGSEA, per germline. The length of the CDR3 is 14 residues.

This clonotype was picked up a small number of times. The CDR3 DNA is TGTGCCAGCAGCCCAGGACAGGGAGCTAATGAAAAACTGTTTTTT. Protein: CASSPGQGANEKLFF. This chain joins TRBV2 and TRBJ1-4, with 8 nucleotides matching TRBD1. The germline V gene encodes CDR1 SNHLY and CDR2 FYNNEI. V gave up 6 bases and J gave up 3 bases; unmatched junction bases: 6. The CDR3 runs 15 residues.